This T cell receptor (beta chain) was obtained from a study of blood T cell repertoires in COVID-19. In the study overall: Donors in the United States, Italy and Spain gave samples during acute or convalescent COVID-19. PBMCs, B-cell-depleted T cells, or T cells were the source of the cDNA or gDNA that made up the material.

Methods used by the authors: Amplified reference gene primers provided the basis for estimating nucleated cell counts. Libraries were prepared by immunoSEQ multiplex PCR; TCRdb keeps only in-frame clonotypes and omits some of them. Clone size and the V and J calls come from that table; the DNA yielded D and trimming. The sample lists about 220,000 clones, approximately 80% seen once, with about 2.3% in the top ten. Trimming shortened V by 4 bases and J by 10 bases, and 14 bases separated the two germline ends. Germline loops: CDR1 SGHAT, CDR2 FQNNGV. CDR3 length: 13 amino acids. This clone showed up just once.

This chain connects TRBV11-2 to TRBJ2-1, with D possibly TRBD1 on 5 matching bases. The receptor was isolated from a man aged 40-55 years who had recovered from COVID-19. Sample: peripheral blood. This CDR3 reads CASSSSRVREQFF. The CDR3 bases are TGTGCCAGCAGCTCCTCCAGGGTGCGCGAGCAGTTCTTC. The complete variable domain, with remaining parts taken from reference TRBV11-2 and TRBJ2-1, reads EAGVAQSPRYKIIEKRQSVAFWCNPISGHATLYWYQQILGQGPKLLIQFQNNGVVDDSQLPKDRFSAERLKGVDSTLKIQPAKLEDSAVYLCASSSSRVREQFFGPGTRLTVL.